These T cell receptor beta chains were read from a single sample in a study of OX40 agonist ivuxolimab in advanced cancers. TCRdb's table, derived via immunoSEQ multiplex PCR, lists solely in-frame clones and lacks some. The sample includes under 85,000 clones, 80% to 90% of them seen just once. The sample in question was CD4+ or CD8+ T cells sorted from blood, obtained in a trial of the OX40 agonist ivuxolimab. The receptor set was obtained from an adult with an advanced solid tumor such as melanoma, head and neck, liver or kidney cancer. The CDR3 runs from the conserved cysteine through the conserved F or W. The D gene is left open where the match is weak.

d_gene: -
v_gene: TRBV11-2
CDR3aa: CASSLDPEGTGSF

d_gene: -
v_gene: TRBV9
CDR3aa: CASSVGQRETQYF

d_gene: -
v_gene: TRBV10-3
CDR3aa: CAISESAGPLHF

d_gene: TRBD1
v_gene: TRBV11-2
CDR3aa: CASSIERDRSALSYEQYF

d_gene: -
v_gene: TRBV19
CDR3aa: CASSIGGAGNQPQHF

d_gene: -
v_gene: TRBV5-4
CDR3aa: CASSFPGEWGEQFF

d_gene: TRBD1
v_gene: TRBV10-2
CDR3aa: CATGGQVVASTDTQYF

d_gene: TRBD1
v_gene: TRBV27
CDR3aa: CASSPGGVSGYTF

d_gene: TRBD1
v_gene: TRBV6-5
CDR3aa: CASGSGTGEEKLFF

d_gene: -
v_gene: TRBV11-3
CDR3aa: CASSPPHGNEQFF

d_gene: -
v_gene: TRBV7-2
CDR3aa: CASTFYNEQFF

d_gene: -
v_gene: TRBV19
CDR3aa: CASSISGGVYEQYF

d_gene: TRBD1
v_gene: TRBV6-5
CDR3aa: CASSYSWTGENTEAFF

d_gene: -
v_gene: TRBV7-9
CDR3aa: CASSLERGTTEKLFF

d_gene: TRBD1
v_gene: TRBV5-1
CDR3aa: CASSLHGTGQTEAFF

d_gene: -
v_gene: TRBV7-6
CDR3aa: CASSYGGQGGYTF

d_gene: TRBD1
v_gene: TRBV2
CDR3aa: CASSEGTGKETQYF

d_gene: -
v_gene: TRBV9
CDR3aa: CASSVGTQPFETQYF

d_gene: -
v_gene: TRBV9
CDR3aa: CASSGRTVDTGELFF

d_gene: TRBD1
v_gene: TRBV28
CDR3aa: CASSLWTLPGTGIRAFF

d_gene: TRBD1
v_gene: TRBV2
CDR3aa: CASSDDRGVNQPQHF

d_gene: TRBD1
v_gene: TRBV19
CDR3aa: CASSIEGTAIFGYTF

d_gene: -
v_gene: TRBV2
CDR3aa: CASSEARGVGYGYTF

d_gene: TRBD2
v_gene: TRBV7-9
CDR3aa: CASSLGLAGNEQFF

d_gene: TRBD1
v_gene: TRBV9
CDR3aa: CASSVGTGGFQETQYF

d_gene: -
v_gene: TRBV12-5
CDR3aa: CASYIRPNTEAFF

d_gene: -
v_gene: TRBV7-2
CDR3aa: CASSLVAGTQPQHF

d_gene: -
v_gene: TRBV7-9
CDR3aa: CASSSTGGGDGYTF

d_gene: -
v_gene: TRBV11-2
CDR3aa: CASSLGRGGLPTNEKLFF

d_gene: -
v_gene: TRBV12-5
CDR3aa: CASGRDLVYEQYF

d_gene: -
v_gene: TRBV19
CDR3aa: CASSNRAHYGYTF

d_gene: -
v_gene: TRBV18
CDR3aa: CASSLTTFGSEQYF

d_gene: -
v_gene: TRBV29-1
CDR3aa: CSVQRSGANVLTF

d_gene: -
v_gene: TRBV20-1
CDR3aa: CSALHNYGYTF

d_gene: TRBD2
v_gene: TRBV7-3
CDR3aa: CASSLRTSGKGNEQFF

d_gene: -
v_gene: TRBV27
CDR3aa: CASGPTGASGANVLTF

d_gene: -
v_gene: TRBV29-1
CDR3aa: CSVGRAGTEAFF

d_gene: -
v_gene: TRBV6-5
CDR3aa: CASSSTYSNQPQHF

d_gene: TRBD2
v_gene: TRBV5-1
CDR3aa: CASSFTSGGFPSYNEQFF

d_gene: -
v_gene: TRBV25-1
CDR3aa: CASSLQGYEQYF

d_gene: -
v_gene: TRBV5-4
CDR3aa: CATSRDLAQETQYF

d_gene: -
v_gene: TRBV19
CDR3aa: CASSIGSGGNQPQHF

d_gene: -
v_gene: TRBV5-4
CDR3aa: CASSFQAIQETQYF

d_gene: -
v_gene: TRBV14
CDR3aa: CASSLWSGHEQYF

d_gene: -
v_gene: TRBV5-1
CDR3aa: CASSLQGETQYF

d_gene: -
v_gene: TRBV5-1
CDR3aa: CASSLTELYTDTQYF